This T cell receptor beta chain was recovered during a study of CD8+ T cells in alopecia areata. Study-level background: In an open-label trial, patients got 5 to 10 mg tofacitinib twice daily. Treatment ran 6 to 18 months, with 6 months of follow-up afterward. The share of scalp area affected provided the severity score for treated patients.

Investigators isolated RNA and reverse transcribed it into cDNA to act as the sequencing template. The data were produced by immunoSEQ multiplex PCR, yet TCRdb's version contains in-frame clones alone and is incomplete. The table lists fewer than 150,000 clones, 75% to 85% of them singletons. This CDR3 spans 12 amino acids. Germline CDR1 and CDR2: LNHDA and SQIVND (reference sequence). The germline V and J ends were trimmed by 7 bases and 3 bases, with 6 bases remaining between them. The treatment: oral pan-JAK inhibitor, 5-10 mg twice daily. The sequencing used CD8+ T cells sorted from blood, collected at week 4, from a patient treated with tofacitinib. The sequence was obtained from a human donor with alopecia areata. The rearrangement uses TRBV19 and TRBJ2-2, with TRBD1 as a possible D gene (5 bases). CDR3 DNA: TGTGCCAGTATAGGGGACACCGGGGAGCTGTTTTTT. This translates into CASIGDTGELFF.